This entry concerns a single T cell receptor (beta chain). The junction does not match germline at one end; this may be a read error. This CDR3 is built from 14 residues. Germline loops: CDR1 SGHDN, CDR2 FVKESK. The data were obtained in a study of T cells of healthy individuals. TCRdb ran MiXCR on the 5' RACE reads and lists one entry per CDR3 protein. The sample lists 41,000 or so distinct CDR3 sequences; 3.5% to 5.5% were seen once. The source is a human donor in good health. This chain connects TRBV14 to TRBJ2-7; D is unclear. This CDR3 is CAGSLECFAYEQYF. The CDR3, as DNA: TGTGCCGGCAGCCTGGAGTGTTTCGCCTACGAGCAGTACTTC.